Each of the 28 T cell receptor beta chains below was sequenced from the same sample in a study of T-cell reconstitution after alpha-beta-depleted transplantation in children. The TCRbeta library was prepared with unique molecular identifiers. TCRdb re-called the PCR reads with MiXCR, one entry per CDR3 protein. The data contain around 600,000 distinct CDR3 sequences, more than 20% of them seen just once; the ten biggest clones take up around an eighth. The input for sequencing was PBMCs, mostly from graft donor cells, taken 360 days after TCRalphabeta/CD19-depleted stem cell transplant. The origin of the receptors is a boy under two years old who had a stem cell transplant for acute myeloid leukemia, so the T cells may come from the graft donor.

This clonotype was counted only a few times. Here the CDR3 DNA reads TGCAGTGCTAGAGATTTGGAACTAAACTATGGCTACACCTTC. It translates to CSARDLELNYGYTF. V is TRBV20-1 and J is TRBJ1-2; D uncertain. The germline CDR1 and CDR2 sequences are DFQATT and SNEGSKA (reference sequence). V was shortened by 0 bases and J by 2 bases, with 10 bases between the two germline ends. CDR3 length: 14 residues.

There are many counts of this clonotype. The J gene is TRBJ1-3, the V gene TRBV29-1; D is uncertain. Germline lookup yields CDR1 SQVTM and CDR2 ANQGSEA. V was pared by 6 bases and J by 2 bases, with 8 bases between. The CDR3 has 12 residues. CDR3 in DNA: TGCAGCGTGACAAGGGCTGGAAACACCATATATTTT. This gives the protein CSVTRAGNTIYF. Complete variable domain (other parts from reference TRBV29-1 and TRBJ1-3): SAVISQKPSRDICQRGTSLTIQCQVDSQVTMMFWYRQQPGQSLTLIATANQGSEATYESGFVIDKFPISRPNLTFSTLTVSNMSPEDSSIYLCSVTRAGNTIYFGEGSWLTVV.

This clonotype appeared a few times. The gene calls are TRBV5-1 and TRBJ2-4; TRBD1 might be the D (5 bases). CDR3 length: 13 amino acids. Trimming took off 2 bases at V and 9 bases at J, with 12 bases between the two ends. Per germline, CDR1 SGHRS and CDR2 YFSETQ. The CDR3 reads CASSFSGRGIQYF. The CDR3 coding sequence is TGCGCCAGCAGCTTTTCGGGTAGGGGCATTCAGTACTTC.

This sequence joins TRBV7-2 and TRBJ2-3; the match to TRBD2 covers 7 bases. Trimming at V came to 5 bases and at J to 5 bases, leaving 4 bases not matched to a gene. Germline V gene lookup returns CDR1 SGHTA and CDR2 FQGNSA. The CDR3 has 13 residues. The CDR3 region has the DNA TGTGCCAGCAGCCTCAAGCGGGGAGATACGCAGTATTTT. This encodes CASSLKRGDTQYF.

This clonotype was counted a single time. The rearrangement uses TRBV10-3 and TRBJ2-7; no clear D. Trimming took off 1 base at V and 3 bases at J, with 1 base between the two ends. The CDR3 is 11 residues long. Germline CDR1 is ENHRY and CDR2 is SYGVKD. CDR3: CAISEFYEQYF. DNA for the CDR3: TGTGCCATCAGTGAGTTCTACGAGCAGTACTTC.

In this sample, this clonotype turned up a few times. CDR3 sequence reads: CASSSSYRGNQPQHF. In DNA, the CDR3 is TGTGCCAGCAGCTCCTCCTACAGGGGTAATCAGCCCCAGCATTTT. V and J are TRBV7-9 and TRBJ1-5; TRBD1 aligns across 7 bases. V shed 4 bases and J 4 bases; nucleotides not matched to a gene: 7. The V gene's germline CDR1 is SEHNR and CDR2 FQNEAQ (reference sequence). The CDR3 covers 15 residues.

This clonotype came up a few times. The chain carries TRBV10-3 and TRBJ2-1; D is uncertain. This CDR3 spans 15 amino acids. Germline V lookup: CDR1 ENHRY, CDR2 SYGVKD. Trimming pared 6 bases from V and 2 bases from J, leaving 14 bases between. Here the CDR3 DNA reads TGTGCCATCAGGCCAGATCGGCAGGCCTACAATGAGCAGTTCTTC. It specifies CAIRPDRQAYNEQFF.

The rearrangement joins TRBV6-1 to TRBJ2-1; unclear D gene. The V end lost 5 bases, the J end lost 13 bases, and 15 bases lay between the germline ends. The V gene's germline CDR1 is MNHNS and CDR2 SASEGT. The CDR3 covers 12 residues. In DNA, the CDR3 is TGTGCCAGCAGTCTCGTAAGAGCAGGTCAGTTCTTC. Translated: CASSLVRAGQFF.

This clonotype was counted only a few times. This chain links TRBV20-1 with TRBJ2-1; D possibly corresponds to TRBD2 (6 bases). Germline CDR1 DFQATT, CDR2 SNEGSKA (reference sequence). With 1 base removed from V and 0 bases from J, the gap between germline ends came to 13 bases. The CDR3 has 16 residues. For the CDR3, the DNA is TGCAGTGCTAGAGGCTTACTAGCCATCTCCTACAATGAGCAGTTCTTC. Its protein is CSARGLLAISYNEQFF.

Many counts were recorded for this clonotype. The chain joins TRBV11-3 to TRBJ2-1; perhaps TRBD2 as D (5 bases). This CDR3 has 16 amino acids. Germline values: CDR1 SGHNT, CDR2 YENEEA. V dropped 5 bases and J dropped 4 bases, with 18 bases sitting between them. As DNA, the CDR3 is TGTGCCAGCAGCCTCCACGGGGTTCGCCTATACAATGAGCAGTTCTTC. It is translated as CASSLHGVRLYNEQFF. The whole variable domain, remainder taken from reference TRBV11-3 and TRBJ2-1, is EAGVVQSPRYKIIEKKQPVAFWCNPISGHNTLYWYLQNLGQGPELLIRYENEEAVDDSQLPKDRFSAERLKGVDSTLKIQPAELGDSAVYLCASSLHGVRLYNEQFFGPGTRLTVL.

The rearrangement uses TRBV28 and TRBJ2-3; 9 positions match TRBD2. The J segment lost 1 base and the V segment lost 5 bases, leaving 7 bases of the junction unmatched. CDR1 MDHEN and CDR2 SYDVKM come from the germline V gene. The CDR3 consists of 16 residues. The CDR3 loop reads CASSTFRTSGTDTQYF. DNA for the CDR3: TGTGCCAGCAGTACCTTTCGGACTAGCGGCACAGATACGCAGTATTTT.

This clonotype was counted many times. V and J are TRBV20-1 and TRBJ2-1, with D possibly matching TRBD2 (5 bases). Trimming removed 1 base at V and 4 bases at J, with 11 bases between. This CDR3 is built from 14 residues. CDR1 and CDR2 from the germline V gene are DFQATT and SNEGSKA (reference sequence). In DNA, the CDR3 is TGCAGTGCTAGAGCGGGAACCCTTTACAATGAGCAGTTCTTC. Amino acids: CSARAGTLYNEQFF.

The CDR3 coding sequence is TGTGCCAGCAGCTCATCTAGCGGGGGCCCAGGTGAGCAGTTCTTC. Its protein product is CASSSSSGGPGEQFF. V is TRBV12-3 or TRBV12-4 and J is TRBJ2-1; 10 bases fit TRBD2. The CDR3 covers 15 residues. The trim removed 6 bases at V and 9 bases at J, leaving 11 bases unmatched.

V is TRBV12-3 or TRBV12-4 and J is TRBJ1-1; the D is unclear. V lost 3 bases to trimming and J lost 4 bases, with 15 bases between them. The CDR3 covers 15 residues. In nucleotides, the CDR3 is TGTGCCAGCAGTTTGATAGTGCCGGGTGGCACTGAAGCTTTCTTT. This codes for CASSLIVPGGTEAFF.

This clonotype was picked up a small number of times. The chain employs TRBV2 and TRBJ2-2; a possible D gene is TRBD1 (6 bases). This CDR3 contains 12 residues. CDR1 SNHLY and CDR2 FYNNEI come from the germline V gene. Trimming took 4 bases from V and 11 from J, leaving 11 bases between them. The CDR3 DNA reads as TGTGCCAGCAGTGGTGAGGGGGTAGAGCTGTTTTTT. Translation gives CASSGEGVELFF.

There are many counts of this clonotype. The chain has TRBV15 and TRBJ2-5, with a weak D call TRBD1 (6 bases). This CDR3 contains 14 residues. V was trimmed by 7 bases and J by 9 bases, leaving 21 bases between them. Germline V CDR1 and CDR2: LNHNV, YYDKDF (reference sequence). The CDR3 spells CATTPQGTHGAQYF. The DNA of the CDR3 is TGTGCCACCACTCCTCAGGGGACCCACGGGGCCCAGTACTTC.

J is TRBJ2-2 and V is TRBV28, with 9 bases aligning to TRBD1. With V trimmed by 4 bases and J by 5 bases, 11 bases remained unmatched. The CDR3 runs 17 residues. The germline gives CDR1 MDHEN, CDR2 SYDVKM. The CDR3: CASSSRLGQGWTGELFF. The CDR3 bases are TGTGCCAGCAGTTCCCGACTAGGACAGGGGTGGACCGGGGAGCTGTTTTTT.

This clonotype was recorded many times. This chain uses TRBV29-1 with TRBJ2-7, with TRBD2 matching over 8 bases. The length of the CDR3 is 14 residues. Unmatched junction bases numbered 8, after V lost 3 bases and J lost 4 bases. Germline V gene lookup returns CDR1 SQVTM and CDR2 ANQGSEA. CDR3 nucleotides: TGCAGCGTTGAGGGCACTAGCGGTGATTACGAGCAGTACTTC. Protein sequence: CSVEGTSGDYEQYF.

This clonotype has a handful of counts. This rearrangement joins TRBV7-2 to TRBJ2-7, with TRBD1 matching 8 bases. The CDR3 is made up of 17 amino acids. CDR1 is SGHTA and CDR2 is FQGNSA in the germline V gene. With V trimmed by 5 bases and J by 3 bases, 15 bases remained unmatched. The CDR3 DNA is TGTGCCAGCAGCGAACGACCTCGGGACAGGACGAGCTACGAGCAGTACTTC. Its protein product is CASSERPRDRTSYEQYF.

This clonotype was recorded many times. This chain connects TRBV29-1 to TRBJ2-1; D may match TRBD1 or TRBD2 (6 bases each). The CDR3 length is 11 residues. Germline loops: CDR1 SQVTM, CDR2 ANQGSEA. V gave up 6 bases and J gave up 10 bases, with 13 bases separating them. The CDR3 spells CSVDGGGEQFF. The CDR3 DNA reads TGCAGCGTGGACGGGGGCGGAGAGCAGTTCTTC.

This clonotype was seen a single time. The CDR3: CASGPPGHTDTQYF. For the CDR3, the DNA is TGCGCCAGCGGGCCCCCGGGGCACACAGATACGCAGTATTTT. The chain carries TRBV10-2 and TRBJ2-3, with D perhaps TRBD1 or TRBD2 (5 bases each). CDR1 is WSHSY and CDR2 is SAAADI in the germline V gene. V lost 8 bases and J lost 2, with 14 bases in between. The CDR3 runs 14 residues.

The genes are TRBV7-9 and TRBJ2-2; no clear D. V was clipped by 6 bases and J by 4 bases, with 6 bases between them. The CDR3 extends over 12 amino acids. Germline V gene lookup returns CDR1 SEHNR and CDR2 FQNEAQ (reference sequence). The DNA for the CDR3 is TGTGCCAGCAGACAGATCACCGGGGAGCTGTTTTTT. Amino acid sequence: CASRQITGELFF.

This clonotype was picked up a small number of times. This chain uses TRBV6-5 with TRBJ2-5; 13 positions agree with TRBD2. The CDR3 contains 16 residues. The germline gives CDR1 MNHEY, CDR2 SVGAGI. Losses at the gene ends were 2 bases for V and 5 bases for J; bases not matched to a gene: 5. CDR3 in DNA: TGTGCCAGCAGTTACGCGACTAGCGGGGGGCCCGAGACCCAGTACTTC. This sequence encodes CASSYATSGGPETQYF.

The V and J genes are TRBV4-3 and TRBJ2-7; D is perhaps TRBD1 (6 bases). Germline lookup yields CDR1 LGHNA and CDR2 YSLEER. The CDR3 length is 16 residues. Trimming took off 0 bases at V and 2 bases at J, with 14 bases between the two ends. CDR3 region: CASSQEISQGTYEQYF. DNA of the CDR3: TGCGCCAGCAGCCAAGAAATTAGCCAGGGGACCTACGAGCAGTACTTC.

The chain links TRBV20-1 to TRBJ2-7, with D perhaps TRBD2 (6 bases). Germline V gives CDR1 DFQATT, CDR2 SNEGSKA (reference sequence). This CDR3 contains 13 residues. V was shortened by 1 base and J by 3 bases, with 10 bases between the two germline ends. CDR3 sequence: CSARVRRGYEQYV. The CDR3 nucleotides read TGCAGTGCTAGAGTCAGGAGGGGCTACGAGCAGTACGTC.

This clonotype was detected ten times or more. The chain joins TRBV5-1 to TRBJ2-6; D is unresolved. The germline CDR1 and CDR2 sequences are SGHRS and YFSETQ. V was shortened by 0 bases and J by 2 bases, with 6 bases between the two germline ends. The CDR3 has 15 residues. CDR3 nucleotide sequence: TGCGCCAGCAGCTTGGCCTCAACTGGGGCCAACGTCCTGACTTTC. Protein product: CASSLASTGANVLTF.

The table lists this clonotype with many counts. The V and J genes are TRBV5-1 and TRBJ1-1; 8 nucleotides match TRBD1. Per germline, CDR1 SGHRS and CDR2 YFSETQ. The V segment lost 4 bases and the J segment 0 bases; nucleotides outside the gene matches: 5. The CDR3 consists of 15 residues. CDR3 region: CASSPAGQVNTEAFF. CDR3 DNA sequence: TGCGCCAGCAGCCCCGCGGGACAGGTGAACACTGAAGCTTTCTTT.

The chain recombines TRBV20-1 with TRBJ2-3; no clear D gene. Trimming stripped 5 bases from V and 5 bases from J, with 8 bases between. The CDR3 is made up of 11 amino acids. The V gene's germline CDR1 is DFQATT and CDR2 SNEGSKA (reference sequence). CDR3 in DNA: TGCAGTGCTTTATTCGGAGATACGCAGTATTTT. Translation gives CSALFGDTQYF.